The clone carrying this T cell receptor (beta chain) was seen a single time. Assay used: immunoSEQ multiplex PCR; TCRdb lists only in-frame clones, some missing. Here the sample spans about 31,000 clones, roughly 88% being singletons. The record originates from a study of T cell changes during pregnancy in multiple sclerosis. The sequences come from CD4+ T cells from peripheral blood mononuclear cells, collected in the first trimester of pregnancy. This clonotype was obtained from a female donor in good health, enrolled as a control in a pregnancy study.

The CDR3 DNA reads TGTGCCAGCAGCCGCACAGGGGGTAAAAGCTCCTACGAGCAGTACTTC. This encodes CASSRTGGKSSYEQYF. The chain links TRBV7-9 to TRBJ2-7; 8 bases match TRBD1. With V trimmed by 5 bases and J by 0 bases, 9 bases remained unmatched. Germline V CDR1 and CDR2: SEHNR, FQNEAQ (reference sequence). The CDR3 sequence is 16 residues long.